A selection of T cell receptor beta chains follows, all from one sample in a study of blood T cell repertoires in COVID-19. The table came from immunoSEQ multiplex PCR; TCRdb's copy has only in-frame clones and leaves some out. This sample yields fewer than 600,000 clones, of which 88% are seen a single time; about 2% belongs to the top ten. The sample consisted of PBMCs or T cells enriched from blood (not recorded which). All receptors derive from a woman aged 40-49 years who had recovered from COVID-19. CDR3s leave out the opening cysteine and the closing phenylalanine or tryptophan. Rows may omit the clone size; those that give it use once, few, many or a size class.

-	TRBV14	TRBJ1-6	ASSRGDRYNSPLH
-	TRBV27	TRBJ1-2	ASSFSGTEIYGYT
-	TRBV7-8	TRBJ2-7	ASSSRTGEYEQY
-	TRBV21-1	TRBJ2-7	ASSAQPTSGHRIYEQY
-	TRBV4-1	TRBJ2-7	ASSQTSGDEQY
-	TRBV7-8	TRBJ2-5	ASSLGTGMETQY
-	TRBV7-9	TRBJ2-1	ASSSTSGLNEQF
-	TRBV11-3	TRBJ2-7	ASSLRGDTYEQY
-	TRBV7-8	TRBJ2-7	ASSLRVASGTHEQY
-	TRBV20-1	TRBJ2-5	SGQTQETQY
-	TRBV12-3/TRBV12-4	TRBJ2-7	ASSFSVSYEQY
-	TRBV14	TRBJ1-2	ASSLNRVGYT
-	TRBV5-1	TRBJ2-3	ASSWGEAGGTDTQY
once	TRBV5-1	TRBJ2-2	ASSPGQGSTGELF
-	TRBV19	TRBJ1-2	ASSIPGRRHT
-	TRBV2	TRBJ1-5	ASSLSGNQPQH
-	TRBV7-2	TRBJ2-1	ASSLDSNPRRINEQF
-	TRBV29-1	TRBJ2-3	SVGGQPGQGAADTQY
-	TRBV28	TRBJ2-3	ASIGIAGTDTQY
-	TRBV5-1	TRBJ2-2	ASSFPAGTGELF
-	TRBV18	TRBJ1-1	ASSPQGTEAF
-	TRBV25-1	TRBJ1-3	ASRTLSGNTIY
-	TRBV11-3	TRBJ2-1	ASSLDSSSYNEQF
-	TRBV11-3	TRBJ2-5	ASSSPASGARETQY
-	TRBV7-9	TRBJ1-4	ASSPRDSLNEKLF
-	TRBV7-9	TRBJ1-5	ASSLGQGDGHQPQH
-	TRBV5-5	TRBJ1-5	ASSLAGTANQPQH
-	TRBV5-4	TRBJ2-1	ASSLAGTGNEQF
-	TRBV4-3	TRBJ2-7	ASSQDVRTSGSYEQY
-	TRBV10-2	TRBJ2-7	ASSPSSYEQY
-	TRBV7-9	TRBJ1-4	ASSRDRVNEKLF
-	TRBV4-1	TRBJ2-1	ASTLAGGAYNEQF
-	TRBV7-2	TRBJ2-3	ASSLAPLAGGRTDTQY
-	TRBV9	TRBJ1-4	ASSLGTGRTNEKLF
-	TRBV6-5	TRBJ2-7	ASSYAYEGIYEQY
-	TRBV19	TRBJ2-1	ASQTSGDYNEQF
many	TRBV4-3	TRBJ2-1	ASSQGIAWREDPDNEQF
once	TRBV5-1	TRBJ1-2	ASGEGRYGYT
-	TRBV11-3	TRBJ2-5	ASSTGLGGVEGETQY
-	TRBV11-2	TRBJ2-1	ASSLLDGTEDYNEQF
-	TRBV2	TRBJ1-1	ASSGTGRITEAF
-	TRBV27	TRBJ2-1	ASSLRTGMNDEQF
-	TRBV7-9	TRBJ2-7	ASSLETLAGGKQQY
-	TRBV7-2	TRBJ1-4	ASSLEVGEKLF
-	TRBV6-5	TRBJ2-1	ASRFLAGVSSEQF
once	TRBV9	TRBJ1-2	ASSGPTGGDGGYT
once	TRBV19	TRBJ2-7	ATAPLGQSSGHEQY
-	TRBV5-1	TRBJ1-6	ASSSGGGGQGAVSPLH
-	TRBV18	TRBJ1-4	ASSPTGRDEKLF
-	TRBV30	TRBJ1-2	AWSPIQVDYGYT
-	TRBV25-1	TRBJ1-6	ASSFSTPYSPLH
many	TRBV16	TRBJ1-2	ASSQSHSNYGYT
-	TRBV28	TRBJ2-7	ASRTLTGGASVEQY